A single sample is the source of the 8 T cell receptor beta chains below, sequenced in a study of PD-1 blockade in classical Hodgkin lymphoma (dated by TCRdb to about 2020). The protocol used for the library was the immunoSEQ multiplex PCR assay. The source is immuneACCESS, and TCRdb retained only in-frame sequences with V and J called. Part of the clones is not carried over; for the studies checked, unresolved V genes explain less than half of this, and the remainder is unexplained. For this sample there are around 42,000 clones; around two thirds appear just once. Less than 4% of the sample belongs to the ten largest clones. Explained via the paper, the time point label denotes: cycle 1 day 1 (C1D1), immediately before nivolumab initiation. All trial patients had relapsed after autologous stem cell transplantation, with cohorts A, B and C differing in prior brentuximab vedotin exposure. The sample was peripheral blood mononuclear cells (PBMCs), taken at baseline. These receptors all stem from a human donor with classical Hodgkin lymphoma.

The CDR3 region has the DNA TGTGCCAGTAGTCCCGGGGCGTTTAGCACAGATACGCAGTATTTT. It yields the protein CASSPGAFSTDTQYF. V is TRBV19 and J is TRBJ2-3; D is tentatively TRBD1 or TRBD2 (5 bases each). Trimming stripped 5 bases from V and 0 bases from J, with 12 bases between. The germline CDR1 and CDR2 sequences are LNHDA and SQIVND (reference sequence). This CDR3 has 15 amino acids.

The chain joins TRBV6-5 to TRBJ2-3; D not certain. V was shortened by 6 bases and J by 7 bases, with 23 bases between the two germline ends. Germline V gene data show CDR1 as MNHEY and CDR2 as SVGAGI. The CDR3 has 16 residues. In nucleotides, the CDR3 is TGTGCCAGCAGCTACGGGCCTCCCATCTCCGCGAATACGCAGTATTTT. This encodes CASSYGPPISANTQYF.

The chain links TRBV9 to TRBJ1-1; 10 nucleotides line up with TRBD1. The V gene's germline CDR1 is SGDLS and CDR2 YYNGEE. The CDR3 is 19 amino acids. Losses at the gene ends were 3 bases for V and 2 bases for J; bases not matched to a gene: 16. CDR3 protein: CASSAVEWDRGSENTEAFF. The CDR3 region has the DNA TGTGCCAGCAGCGCCGTAGAATGGGACAGGGGCAGCGAAAACACTGAAGCTTTCTTT.

The genes are TRBV4-3 and TRBJ2-1; possible D gene TRBD1, 5 bases. The CDR3 spans 15 residues. The germline V gene encodes CDR1 LGHNA and CDR2 YSLEER. Trimming took off 4 bases at V and 9 bases at J, with 19 bases between the two ends. The CDR3 reads CASSRQTGYEAEQFF. Written as DNA, the CDR3 is TGCGCCAGCAGCCGACAGACTGGGTACGAGGCTGAGCAGTTCTTC.

The chain recombines TRBV6-5 with TRBJ2-5, with D perhaps given as TRBD1 or TRBD2 (5 bases each). In germline, CDR1 is MNHEY, CDR2 SVGAGI. Trimming took off 2 bases at V and 11 bases at J, with 12 bases between the two ends. There are 12 residues in the CDR3. The CDR3 sequence is CASSYGRGEQYF. The CDR3 region has the DNA TGTGCCAGCAGTTACGGTCGAGGGGAGCAGTACTTC.

This clone has more than one count but fewer than ten. The rearrangement uses TRBV5-8 and TRBJ1-5, with 7 nucleotides matching TRBD1. The CDR3 has 15 residues. Germline CDR1 SGHTS, CDR2 YDEGEE. V was pared by 4 bases and J by 10 bases, with 14 bases of the junction left unmatched. In DNA form, the CDR3 reads TGTGCCAGCAGCCAGGGACAGTACCCCGAAGACCCCCAGCATTTT. This sequence encodes CASSQGQYPEDPQHF.

V is TRBV5-4 and J is TRBJ1-3; D call uncertain. Germline V gene data show CDR1 as SGHNT and CDR2 as YYREEE (reference sequence). V was pared by 0 bases and J by 4 bases, with 5 bases between. CDR3 length equals 13 residues. In DNA, the CDR3 is TGTGCCAGCAGCTTGGCAGTCGGAAACACCATATATTTT. This sequence encodes CASSLAVGNTIYF. Looking up the rest from reference TRBV5-4 and TRBJ1-3 gives the full variable domain: ETGVTQSPTHLIKTRGQQVTLRCSSQSGHNTVSWYQQALGQGPQFIFQYYREEENGRGNFPPRFSGLQFPNYSSELNVNALELDDSALYLCASSLAVGNTIYFGEGSWLTVV.

The CDR3 DNA is TGTGCCAGCAGCTTCGGGGGATGGACTGAAGCTTTCTTT. Protein sequence: CASSFGGWTEAFF. The J gene is TRBJ1-1, the V gene TRBV7-3; D is possibly TRBD1 (5 bases). Looked up from germline, CDR1 is SGHTA and CDR2 is FQGTGA. There are 13 residues in the CDR3. The V gene lost 3 bases and the J gene lost 5 bases, with 10 bases spanning the gap. Filled out from reference TRBV7-3 and TRBJ1-1, the complete variable domain reads GAGVSQTPSNKVTEKGKYVELRCDPISGHTALYWYRQSLGQGPEFLIYFQGTGAADDSGLPNDRFFAVRPEGSVSTLKIQRTERGDSAVYLCASSFGGWTEAFFGQGTRLTVV.